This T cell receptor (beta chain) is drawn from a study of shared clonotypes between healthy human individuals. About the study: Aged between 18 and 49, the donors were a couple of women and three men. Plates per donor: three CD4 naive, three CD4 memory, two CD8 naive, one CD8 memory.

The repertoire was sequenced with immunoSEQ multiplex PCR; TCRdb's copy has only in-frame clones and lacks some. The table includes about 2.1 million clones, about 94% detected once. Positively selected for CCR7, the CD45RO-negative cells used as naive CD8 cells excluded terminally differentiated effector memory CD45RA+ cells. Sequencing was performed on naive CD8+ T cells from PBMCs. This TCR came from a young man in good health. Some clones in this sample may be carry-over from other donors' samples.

CDR3 DNA: TGTGCCAGCAGCTTCGGACTAGCGGAGACCGGGGAGCTGTTTTTT. Translating gives CASSFGLAETGELFF. The chain is built from TRBV7-9 and TRBJ2-2, with 10 bases identical to TRBD2. Germline V lookup: CDR1 SEHNR, CDR2 FQNEAQ (reference sequence). The CDR3 runs 15 residues. The V segment lost 3 bases and the J segment 5 bases; nucleotides outside the gene matches: 3.